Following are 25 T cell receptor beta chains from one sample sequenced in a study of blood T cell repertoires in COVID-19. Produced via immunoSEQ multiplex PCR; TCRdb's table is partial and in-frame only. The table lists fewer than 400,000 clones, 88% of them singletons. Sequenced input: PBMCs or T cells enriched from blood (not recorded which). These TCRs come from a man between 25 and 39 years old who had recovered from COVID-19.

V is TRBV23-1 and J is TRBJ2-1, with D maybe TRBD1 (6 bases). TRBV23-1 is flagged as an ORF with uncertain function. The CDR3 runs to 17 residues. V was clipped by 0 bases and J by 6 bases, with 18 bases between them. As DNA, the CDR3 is TGCGCCAGCAGTCAATCTACAGGGCGCGGATTTATCAATGAGCAGTTCTTC. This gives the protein CASSQSTGRGFINEQFF.

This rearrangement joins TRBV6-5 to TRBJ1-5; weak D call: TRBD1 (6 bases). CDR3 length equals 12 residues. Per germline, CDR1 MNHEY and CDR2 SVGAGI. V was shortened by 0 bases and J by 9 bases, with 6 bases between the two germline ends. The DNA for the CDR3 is TGTGCCAGCAGTTACTCAGGGGGGCCCCAGCATTTT. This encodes CASSYSGGPQHF.

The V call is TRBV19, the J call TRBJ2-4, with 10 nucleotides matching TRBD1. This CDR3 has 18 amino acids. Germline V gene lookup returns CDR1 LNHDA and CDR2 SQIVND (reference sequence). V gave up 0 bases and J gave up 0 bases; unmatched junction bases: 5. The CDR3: CASSIDQGTGVAKNIQYF. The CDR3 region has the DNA TGTGCCAGTAGTATAGATCAGGGGACAGGGGTAGCCAAAAACATTCAGTACTTC. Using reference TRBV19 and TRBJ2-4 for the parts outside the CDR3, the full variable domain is DGGITQSPKYLFRKEGQNVTLSCEQNLNHDAMYWYRQDPGQGLRLIYYSQIVNDFQKGDIAEGYSVSREKKESFPLTVTSAQKNPTAFYLCASSIDQGTGVAKNIQYFGAGTRLSVL.

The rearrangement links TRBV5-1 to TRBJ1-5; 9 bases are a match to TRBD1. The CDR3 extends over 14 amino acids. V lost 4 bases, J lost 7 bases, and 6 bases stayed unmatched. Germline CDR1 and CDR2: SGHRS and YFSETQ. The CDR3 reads CASSLQGAGQPQHF. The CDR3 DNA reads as TGCGCCAGCAGCCTACAGGGGGCTGGCCAGCCCCAGCATTTT.

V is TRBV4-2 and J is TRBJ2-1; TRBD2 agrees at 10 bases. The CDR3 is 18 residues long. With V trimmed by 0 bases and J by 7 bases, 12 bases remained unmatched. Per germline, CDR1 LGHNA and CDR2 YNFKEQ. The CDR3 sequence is CASSQEGLAGVLGNEQFF. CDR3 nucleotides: TGTGCCAGCAGCCAAGAGGGCCTAGCGGGGGTCTTGGGGAATGAGCAGTTCTTC.

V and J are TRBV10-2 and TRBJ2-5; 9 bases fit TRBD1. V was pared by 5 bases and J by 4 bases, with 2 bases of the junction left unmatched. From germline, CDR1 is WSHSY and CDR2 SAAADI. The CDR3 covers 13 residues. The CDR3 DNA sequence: TGCGCCAGCAGTCCGGGACAGGGAGAGACCCAGTACTTC. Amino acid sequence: CASSPGQGETQYF.

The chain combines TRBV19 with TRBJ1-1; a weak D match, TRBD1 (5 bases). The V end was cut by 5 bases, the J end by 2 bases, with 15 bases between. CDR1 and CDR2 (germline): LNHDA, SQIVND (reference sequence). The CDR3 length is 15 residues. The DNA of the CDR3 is TGTGCCAGTAGTTCTACCCAAAGGGGCAACACTGAAGCTTTCTTT. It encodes CASSSTQRGNTEAFF.

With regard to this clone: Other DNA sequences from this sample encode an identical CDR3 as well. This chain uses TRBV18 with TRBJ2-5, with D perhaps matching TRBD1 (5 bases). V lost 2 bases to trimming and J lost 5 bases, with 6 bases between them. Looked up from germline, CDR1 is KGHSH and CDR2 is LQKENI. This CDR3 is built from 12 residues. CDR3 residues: CASSPGAETQYF. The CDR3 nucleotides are TGTGCCAGCTCACCAGGGGCTGAGACCCAGTACTTC. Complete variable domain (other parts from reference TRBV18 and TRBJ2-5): NAGVMQNPRHLVRRRGQEARLRCSPMKGHSHVYWYRQLPEEGLKFMVYLQKENIIDESGMPKERFSAEFPKEGPSILRIQQVVRGDSAAYFCASSPGAETQYFGPGTRLLVL.

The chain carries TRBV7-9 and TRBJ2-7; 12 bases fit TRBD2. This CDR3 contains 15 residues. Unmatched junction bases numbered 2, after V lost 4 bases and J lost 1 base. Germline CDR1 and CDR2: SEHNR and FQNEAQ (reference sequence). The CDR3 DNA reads TGTGCCAGCAGCTCAGGACTAGCGGGGTCCTACGAGCAGTACTTC. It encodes CASSSGLAGSYEQYF.

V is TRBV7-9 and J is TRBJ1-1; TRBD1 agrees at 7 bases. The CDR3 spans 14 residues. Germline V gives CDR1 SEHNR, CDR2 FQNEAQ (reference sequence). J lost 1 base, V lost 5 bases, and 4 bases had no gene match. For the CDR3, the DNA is TGTGCCAGCAGCCCGGGGGACAGGAACACTGAAGCTTTCTTT. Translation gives CASSPGDRNTEAFF.

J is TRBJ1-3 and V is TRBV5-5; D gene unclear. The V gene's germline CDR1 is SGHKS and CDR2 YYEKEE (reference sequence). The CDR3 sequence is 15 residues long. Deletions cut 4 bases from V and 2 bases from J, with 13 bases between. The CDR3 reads CASSHYALAGNTIYF. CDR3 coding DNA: TGTGCCAGCAGCCACTACGCCCTGGCTGGAAACACCATATATTTT.

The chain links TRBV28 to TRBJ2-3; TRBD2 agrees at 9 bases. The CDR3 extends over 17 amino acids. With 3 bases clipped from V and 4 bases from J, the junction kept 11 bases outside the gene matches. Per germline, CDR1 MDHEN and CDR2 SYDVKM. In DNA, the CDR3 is TGTGCCAGCAGTTTGGGGCGTGGCGGGGGGGATCCAGATACGCAGTATTTT. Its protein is CASSLGRGGGDPDTQYF. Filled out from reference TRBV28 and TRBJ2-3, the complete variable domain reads DVKVTQSSRYLVKRTGEKVFLECVQDMDHENMFWYRQDPGLGLRLIYFSYDVKMKEKGDIPEGYSVSREKKERFSLILESASTNQTSMYLCASSLGRGGGDPDTQYFGPGTRLTVL.

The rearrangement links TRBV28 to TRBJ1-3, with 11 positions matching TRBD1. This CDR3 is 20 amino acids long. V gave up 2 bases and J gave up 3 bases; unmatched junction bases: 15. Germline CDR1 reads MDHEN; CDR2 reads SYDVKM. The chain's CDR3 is CASSLVEGTGGKGDGNTIYF. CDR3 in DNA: TGTGCCAGCAGTTTAGTTGAAGGGACAGGGGGGAAAGGAGATGGAAACACCATATATTTT.

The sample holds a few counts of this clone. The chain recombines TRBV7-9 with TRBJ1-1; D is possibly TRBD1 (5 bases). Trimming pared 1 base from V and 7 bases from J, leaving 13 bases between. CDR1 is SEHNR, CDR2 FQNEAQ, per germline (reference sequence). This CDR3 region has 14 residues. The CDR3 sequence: CASSLGGWGLEAFF. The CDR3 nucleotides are TGTGCCAGCAGCTTAGGGGGCTGGGGTCTTGAAGCTTTCTTT.

CDR3 DNA sequence: TGTGCCAGCAGCCGAACAGGGTATAATTCACCCCTCCACTTT. It is translated as CASSRTGYNSPLHF. This chain uses TRBV7-9 with TRBJ1-6; tentative D call: TRBD1 (6 bases). Deletions cut 5 bases from V and 4 bases from J, with 9 bases between. This CDR3 is 14 amino acids long. Germline assignment: CDR1 SEHNR and CDR2 FQNEAQ (reference sequence).

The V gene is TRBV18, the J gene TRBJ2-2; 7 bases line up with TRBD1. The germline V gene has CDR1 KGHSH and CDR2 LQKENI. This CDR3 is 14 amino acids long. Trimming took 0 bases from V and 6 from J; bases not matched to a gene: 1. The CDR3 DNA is TGTGCCAGCTCACCACCGACAGGGCCCGGGGAGCTGTTTTTT. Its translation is CASSPPTGPGELFF.

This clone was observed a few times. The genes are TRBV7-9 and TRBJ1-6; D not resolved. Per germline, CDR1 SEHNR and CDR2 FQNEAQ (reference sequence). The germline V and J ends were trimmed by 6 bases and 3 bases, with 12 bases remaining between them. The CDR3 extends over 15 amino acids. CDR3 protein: CASRPDGGYNSPLHF. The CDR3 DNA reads TGTGCCAGCAGACCGGACGGAGGCTATAATTCACCCCTCCACTTT.

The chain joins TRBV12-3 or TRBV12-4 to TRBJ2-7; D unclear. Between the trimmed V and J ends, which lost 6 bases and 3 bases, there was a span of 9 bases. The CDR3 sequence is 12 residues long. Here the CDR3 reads CASRAPGYEQYF. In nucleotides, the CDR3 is TGTGCCAGCAGAGCCCCAGGCTACGAGCAGTACTTC.

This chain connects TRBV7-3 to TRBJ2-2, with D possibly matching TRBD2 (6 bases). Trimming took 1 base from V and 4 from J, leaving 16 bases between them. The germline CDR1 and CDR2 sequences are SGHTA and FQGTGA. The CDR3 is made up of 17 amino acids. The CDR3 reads CASSLRPAGLRTGELFF. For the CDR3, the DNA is TGTGCCAGCAGCTTAAGGCCCGCGGGACTTCGCACCGGGGAGCTGTTTTTT. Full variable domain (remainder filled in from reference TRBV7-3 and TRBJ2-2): GAGVSQTPSNKVTEKGKYVELRCDPISGHTALYWYRQSLGQGPEFLIYFQGTGAADDSGLPNDRFFAVRPEGSVSTLKIQRTERGDSAVYLCASSLRPAGLRTGELFFGEGSRLTVL.

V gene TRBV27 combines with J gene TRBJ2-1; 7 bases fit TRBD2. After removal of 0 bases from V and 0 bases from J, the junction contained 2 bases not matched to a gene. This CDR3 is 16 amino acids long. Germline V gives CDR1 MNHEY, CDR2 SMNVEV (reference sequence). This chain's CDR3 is CASSLSRDYSYNEQFF. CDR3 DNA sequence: TGTGCCAGCAGTTTATCAAGGGACTACTCCTACAATGAGCAGTTCTTC.

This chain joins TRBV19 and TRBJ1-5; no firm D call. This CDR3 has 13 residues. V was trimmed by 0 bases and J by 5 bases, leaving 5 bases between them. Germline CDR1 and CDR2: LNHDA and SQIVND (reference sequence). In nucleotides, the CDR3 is TGTGCCAGTAGTATAGATCTTGATCAGCCCCAGCATTTT. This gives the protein CASSIDLDQPQHF.

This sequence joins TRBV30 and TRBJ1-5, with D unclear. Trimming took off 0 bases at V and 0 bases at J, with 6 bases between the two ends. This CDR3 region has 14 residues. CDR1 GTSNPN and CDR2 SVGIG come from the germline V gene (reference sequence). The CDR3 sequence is CAWSVQYSNQPQHF. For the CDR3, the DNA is TGTGCCTGGAGTGTTCAGTATAGCAATCAGCCCCAGCATTTT. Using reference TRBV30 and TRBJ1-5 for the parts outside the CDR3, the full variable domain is SQTIHQWPATLVQPVGSPLSLECTVEGTSNPNLYWYRQAAGRGLQLLFYSVGIGQISSEVPQNLSASRPQDRQFILSSKKLLLSDSGFYLCAWSVQYSNQPQHFGDGTRLSIL.

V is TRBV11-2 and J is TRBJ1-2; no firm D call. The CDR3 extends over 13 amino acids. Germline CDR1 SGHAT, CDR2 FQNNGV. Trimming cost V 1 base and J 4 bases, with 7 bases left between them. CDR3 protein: CASSLARGYGYTF. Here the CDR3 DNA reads TGTGCCAGCAGCTTAGCCCGGGGCTATGGCTACACCTTC.

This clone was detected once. This CDR3 is CASRTGGNEKLFF. The CDR3, as DNA: TGTGCCAGCCGGACAGGGGGTAATGAAAAACTGTTTTTT. The chain combines TRBV28 with TRBJ1-4, with 10 bases aligning to TRBD1. From germline, CDR1 is MDHEN and CDR2 SYDVKM. The CDR3 sequence is 13 residues long. J was trimmed by 4 bases and V by 8 bases; bases with no gene match: 1.

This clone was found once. CDR3 sequence reads: CASSLTGQGSYEQYF. CDR3 nucleotides: TGTGCCAGCAGCTTAACCGGACAGGGTTCCTACGAGCAGTACTTC. The chain uses TRBV13 and TRBJ2-7; 8 positions match TRBD1. The CDR3 sequence is 15 residues long. Per germline, CDR1 PRHDT and CDR2 FYEKMQ (reference sequence). V gave up 2 bases and J gave up 1 base; unmatched junction bases: 4.